A single sample is the source of the 24 T cell receptor beta chains below, sequenced in a study of shared clonotypes between healthy human individuals. The repertoire was sequenced with immunoSEQ multiplex PCR; TCRdb's copy has only in-frame clones and lacks some. The sample lists some 1 million clones, 60% to 80% occurring once. The sample taken for sequencing was memory CD4+ T cells sorted from blood. The sample's subset: CD45RA-negative fraction. All receptors derive from a man between 18 and 35 years old in good health.

This clone was picked up one time. This chain links TRBV19 with TRBJ2-7; D possibly corresponds to TRBD1 (6 bases). CDR1 LNHDA and CDR2 SQIVND come from the germline V gene (reference sequence). The CDR3 sequence is 16 residues long. Trimming took 2 bases from V and 3 from J, leaving 17 bases between them. The CDR3 region has the DNA TGTGCCAGTAGTATAAAAGTCGGACAGAGCTACTACGAGCAGTACTTC. Translated, it gives CASSIKVGQSYYEQYF. Looking up the rest from reference TRBV19 and TRBJ2-7 gives the full variable domain: DGGITQSPKYLFRKEGQNVTLSCEQNLNHDAMYWYRQDPGQGLRLIYYSQIVNDFQKGDIAEGYSVSREKKESFPLTVTSAQKNPTAFYLCASSIKVGQSYYEQYFGPGTRLTVT.

The rearrangement links TRBV2 to TRBJ2-3, with 8 bases matching TRBD2. V gave up 10 bases and J gave up 5 bases; unmatched junction bases: 11. Germline V gene lookup returns CDR1 SNHLY and CDR2 FYNNEI. The CDR3 length is 14 residues. CDR3 region: CATPGRGAGDTQYF. CDR3 in DNA: TGTGCCACCCCCGGGCGGGGGGCGGGAGATACGCAGTATTTT. Supplemented by reference TRBV2 and TRBJ2-3, the full variable domain reads EPEVTQTPSHQVTQMGQEVILRCVPISNHLYFYWYRQILGQKVEFLVSFYNNEISEKSEIFDDQFSVERPDGSNFTLKIRSTKLEDSAMYFCATPGRGAGDTQYFGPGTRLTVL.

This chain links TRBV7-7 with TRBJ2-1; 9 positions match TRBD2. The V gene's germline CDR1 is SSHAT and CDR2 FNYEAQ (reference sequence). The CDR3 loop spans 12 amino acids. The CDR3 DNA reads as TGTGCTAGCGTGGGGCTAGCGGGGGAGCAGTTCTTC. Translating it yields CASVGLAGEQFF.

The V gene is TRBV9, the J gene TRBJ2-5; D is perhaps TRBD2 (7 bases). V was cut by 6 bases and J by 2 bases, with 20 bases left in between. The CDR3 loop spans 16 amino acids. Germline lookup yields CDR1 SGDLS and CDR2 YYNGEE. CDR3 coding DNA: TGTGCCAGCAACCGCGGGGGCAACAACTTTCAAGAGACCCAGTACTTC. Its protein is CASNRGGNNFQETQYF.

With respect to this clone: One base away lies a much larger clone, so this may be a sequencing read error. The rearrangement links TRBV27 to TRBJ2-7, with unresolved D. V shed 2 bases and J shed 1 base, with 3 bases lying between them. Germline V lookup: CDR1 MNHEY, CDR2 SMNVEV (reference sequence). The CDR3 extends over 12 amino acids. CDR3 bases: TGTGCCAGCAGTTTACGGTCCTACGAGCAGTACTTC. Protein: CASSLRSYEQYF.

The chain employs TRBV27 and TRBJ2-7; no clear D. CDR1 and CDR2 (germline): MNHEY, SMNVEV (reference sequence). The ends were cut back, 5 bases at V and 3 bases at J, with 14 bases in the middle. The CDR3 is 14 amino acids. This CDR3 reads CASSRAPPSYEQYF. CDR3 bases: TGTGCCAGCAGTCGCGCACCCCCCAGCTACGAGCAGTACTTC.

The chain has TRBV11-2 and TRBJ2-1, with D maybe TRBD2 (6 bases). CDR3 size: 15 residues. Trimming took 0 bases from V and 3 from J, leaving 9 bases between them. Germline-derived CDR1 and CDR2 are SGHAT and FQNNGV. CDR3 in DNA: TGTGCCAGCAGCTTAGATCTGGGGGGCTACAATGAGCAGTTCTTC. Its translation is CASSLDLGGYNEQFF. Full variable domain (missing parts from reference TRBV11-2 and TRBJ2-1): EAGVAQSPRYKIIEKRQSVAFWCNPISGHATLYWYQQILGQGPKLLIQFQNNGVVDDSQLPKDRFSAERLKGVDSTLKIQPAKLEDSAVYLCASSLDLGGYNEQFFGPGTRLTVL.

In this sample, this clone turned up many times. CDR3 sequence reads: CASSTTGTGENSPLHF. The DNA for the CDR3 is TGTGCCAGCTCAACAACCGGGACAGGAGAAAATTCACCCCTCCACTTT. The chain recombines TRBV18 with TRBJ1-6; 8 nucleotides align to TRBD1. The CDR3 is made up of 16 amino acids. The junction had 10 bases not matched to a gene; V was cut back by 5 bases and J by 7 bases. Per germline, CDR1 KGHSH and CDR2 LQKENI.

The chain carries TRBV30 and TRBJ1-6, with D maybe TRBD1 (5 bases). Trimming left V 6 bases short and J 4 bases short, with 16 bases between. The CDR3 spans 15 residues. Germline V gene sequence: CDR1 GTSNPN, CDR2 SVGIG (reference sequence). The CDR3 here is CACPRTGGYNSPLHF. The CDR3 nucleotides read TGTGCCTGCCCCCGGACGGGGGGATATAATTCACCCCTCCACTTT.

The chain recombines TRBV28 with TRBJ1-2; D is uncertain. CDR1 MDHEN and CDR2 SYDVKM come from the germline V gene. Trimming took 6 bases from V and 8 from J, leaving 10 bases between them. This CDR3 is built from 11 residues. The CDR3 nucleotides are TGTGCCAGCAGAGGACGGACCGGCTACACCTTC. Amino acids: CASRGRTGYTF.

The chain couples TRBV2 to TRBJ1-1; D may be TRBD1 (5 bases). Germline assignment: CDR1 SNHLY and CDR2 FYNNEI. V dropped 6 bases and J dropped 5 bases, with 10 bases sitting between them. CDR3 length equals 12 residues. CDR3 residues: CASREGITEAFF. The CDR3 DNA reads TGTGCCAGCAGGGAGGGGATTACTGAAGCTTTCTTT.

The chain is built from TRBV30 and TRBJ2-2; 8 bases align to TRBD2. The CDR3 has 13 residues. V shed 3 bases, J shed 4 bases, and the junction held 1 base outside the gene matches. Germline CDR1 reads GTSNPN; CDR2 reads SVGIG (reference sequence). This chain's CDR3 is CAWSGGGTGELFF. The CDR3 bases are TGTGCCTGGAGCGGGGGGGGCACCGGGGAGCTGTTTTTT.

J is TRBJ1-1 and V is TRBV29-1; D perhaps matches TRBD1 (5 bases). The CDR3 runs 12 residues. V lost 4 bases, J lost 11 bases, and 17 bases lay in between. The germline CDR1 and CDR2 sequences are SQVTM and ANQGSEA. CDR3 bases: TGCAGCGTTGTGGCAGGGCCGCTGGTGGCTTTCTTT. It encodes CSVVAGPLVAFF. The entire variable domain, with the rest obtained from reference TRBV29-1 and TRBJ1-1, is as follows: SAVISQKPSRDICQRGTSLTIQCQVDSQVTMMFWYRQQPGQSLTLIATANQGSEATYESGFVIDKFPISRPNLTFSTLTVSNMSPEDSSIYLCSVVAGPLVAFFGQGTRLTVV.

This clone was observed a few times. Other DNA sequences in the same sample also yield this CDR3. The rearrangement links TRBV7-2 to TRBJ2-5; 7 bases are shared with TRBD2. In germline, CDR1 is SGHTA, CDR2 FQGNSA. J was trimmed by 2 bases and V by 4 bases; bases with no gene match: 4. This CDR3 region has 14 residues. The CDR3 loop reads CASSSSGAQETQYF. The CDR3 region has the DNA TGTGCCAGCAGCTCAAGCGGGGCGCAAGAGACCCAGTACTTC. Complete variable domain (other parts from reference TRBV7-2 and TRBJ2-5): GAGVSQSPSNKVTEKGKDVELRCDPISGHTALYWYRQSLGQGLEFLIYFQGNSAPDKSGLPSDRFSAERTGGSVSTLTIQRTQQEDSAVYLCASSSSGAQETQYFGPGTRLLVL.

The V and J genes are TRBV27 and TRBJ1-5, with a possible D match to TRBD1 (5 bases). The CDR3 has 16 amino acids. V was clipped by 4 bases and J by 2 bases, with 15 bases between them. The germline gives CDR1 MNHEY, CDR2 SMNVEV (reference sequence). The CDR3 region has the DNA TGTGCCAGCAGTTCAGGCAGCGCGGGGGGCAATCAGCCCCAGCATTTT. This sequence encodes CASSSGSAGGNQPQHF.

V is TRBV5-5 and J is TRBJ1-1, with D hard to call. Germline-derived CDR1 and CDR2 are SGHKS and YYEKEE (reference sequence). The CDR3 spans 15 residues. Trimming stripped 0 bases from V and 0 bases from J, with 9 bases between. The DNA for the CDR3 is TGTGCCAGCAGCTTGGGTCTTGGCCTGAACACTGAAGCTTTCTTT. Translation: CASSLGLGLNTEAFF.

This clone has a handful of counts. The V gene is TRBV6-1, the J gene TRBJ1-2; 8 nucleotides agree with TRBD1. V shed 10 bases and J 4 bases; nucleotides not matched to a gene: 11. The length of the CDR3 is 14 residues. Germline V CDR1 and CDR2: MNHNS, SASEGT. The DNA for the CDR3 is TGTGCCATCATTGACAGGGGCGCAAGCTATGGCTACACCTTC. This translates into CAIIDRGASYGYTF.

V is TRBV7-8 and J is TRBJ2-7; D is tentatively TRBD1 or TRBD2 (5 bases each). With 1 base removed from V and 0 bases from J, the gap between germline ends came to 10 bases. Germline CDR1 SGHVS, CDR2 FQNEAQ. This CDR3 has 15 amino acids. CDR3 loop: CASSLGGTSSYEQYF. As DNA, the CDR3 is TGTGCCAGCAGCTTAGGGGGGACGTCCTCCTACGAGCAGTACTTC.

CDR3 amino acids: CASSYSNRAFF. DNA of the CDR3: TGTGCCAGCAGTTACTCTAACCGGGCTTTCTTT. The chain is built from TRBV6-5 and TRBJ1-1; D gene ambiguous. The germline V gene encodes CDR1 MNHEY and CDR2 SVGAGI. This CDR3 is built from 11 residues. Trimming shortened V by 0 bases and J by 11 bases, and 7 bases separated the two germline ends.

The chain recombines TRBV5-6 with TRBJ2-1; TRBD2 aligns across 8 bases. In germline, CDR1 is SGHDT, CDR2 YYEEEE. V dropped 3 bases and J dropped 6; count of bases not matched to a gene: 11. The CDR3 length is 16 residues. The CDR3 nucleotides read TGTGCCAGCAGCTGGGCAGGGGCGGGAGGAGGCAATGAGCAGTTCTTC. Translation: CASSWAGAGGGNEQFF.

This rearrangement joins TRBV5-6 to TRBJ1-1; 10 positions agree with TRBD1. The germline V gene has CDR1 SGHDT and CDR2 YYEEEE. V shed 4 bases, J shed 0 bases, and the junction held 6 bases outside the gene matches. The CDR3 is 16 amino acids. In nucleotides, the CDR3 is TGTGCCAGCAGCGGCGACAGGGGGCGCGTGAACACTGAAGCTTTCTTT. This sequence encodes CASSGDRGRVNTEAFF.

The chain employs TRBV25-1 and TRBJ2-1, with D possibly matching TRBD2 (6 bases). This CDR3 is 15 amino acids long. The germline V gene encodes CDR1 MGHDK and CDR2 SYGVNS. Trimming left V 6 bases short and J 7 bases short, with 19 bases between. The CDR3, as DNA: TGTGCCAGCAGCCCGGGAGCCCTAGCGCGGAATGAGCAGTTCTTC. It is translated as CASSPGALARNEQFF.

This rearrangement joins TRBV5-1 to TRBJ2-3, with 8 bases aligning to TRBD2. The CDR3 has 14 residues. V lost 7 bases and J lost 6; bases outside the gene matches: 10. From germline, CDR1 is SGHRS and CDR2 YFSETQ. In DNA, the CDR3 is TGCGCCAGCCGCACGGGAGGGCCAAGGGATACGCAGTATTTT. Translation: CASRTGGPRDTQYF.

Only one count was recorded for this clone. This chain connects TRBV2 to TRBJ2-7, with 9 bases aligning to TRBD1. Germline values: CDR1 SNHLY, CDR2 FYNNEI. The CDR3 has 15 residues. V shed 2 bases, J shed 7 bases, and the junction held 9 bases outside the gene matches. The CDR3 DNA follows: TGTGCCAGCAGTGAAAAGTTATGGGACAGGGAAGAGCAGTACTTC. It translates to CASSEKLWDREEQYF.